Listed below are T cell receptor beta chains from one sample, sequenced in a study of radiation and T cells in renal cell carcinoma. Using immunoSEQ multiplex PCR, the repertoire was profiled, and TCRdb retains in-frame clones only, with some absent. The table has approximately 83,000 clones, 85% seen once. Sequences were derived from blood, sampled from a patient whose treatment included radiotherapy and nephrectomy. The receptors stem from a man aged 45 to 65 with renal cell carcinoma. Each CDR3 is given with its conserved first and last residue. The D gene is left open where the match is weak.

TRBV9	TRBD1	CASSGGQGQETQYF
TRBV19	TRBD1	CASRQGGVGTEQFF
TRBV7-3	.	CASSRTPQETQYF
TRBV11-2	TRBD2	CASSLIEREVQYF
TRBV6-1	.	CASSGGADETQYF
TRBV20-1	.	CSARRSTEAFF
TRBV6-5	.	CASSDGLFTEAFF
TRBV29-1	.	CSVGSENQPQHF
TRBV27	.	CASSSPGYEQYF
TRBV5-4	TRBD2	CASSSRTSGRAYEQFF
TRBV2	.	CASSVEGGGFKETQYF
TRBV4-1	.	CASSQVNDYEQYF
TRBV5-1	TRBD1	CASSPGTAQETQYF
TRBV7-2	.	CASSLVGSETQYF
TRBV19	.	CASSLQYALSSPLHF
TRBV29-1	.	CSVAEFPDVEQYF
TRBV30	TRBD1	CAWEGTGGSPLHF
TRBV7-3	.	CASSLRPGGNGYTF
TRBV30	.	CAWSVQGGVGQPQHF
TRBV14	.	CASSHGPTYGYTF
TRBV7-9	.	CASSPRTVGNTIYF
TRBV7-4	.	CATYEQEWSNLCYEQYF
TRBV30	.	CAWSMRGPGYTF
TRBV5-1	.	CASSLAGRGNGEQFF
TRBV5-1	.	CASSAQGGPTYEQYF
TRBV29-1	TRBD1	CSATGSYEQYF
TRBV4-3	.	CASSQSLLLDNEQFF